A selection of T cell receptor beta chains follows, all from one sample in a study of blood T cells in healthy people across ages. From the 5' RACE reads, TCRdb called clonotypes with MiXCR, one entry per CDR3 protein. The sample holds 1.5 million to 2 million distinct CDR3 sequences, about 28% seen once. The specimen sequenced was blood. These receptors originate from a woman aged 30 to 39 in good health. The CDR3 runs from the conserved cysteine through the conserved F or W. Each record gives: CDR3 protein, V gene, clone size. Size tells how often a clone was seen (once, few, many) or the class of an expanded clone, and some rows leave it out.

CSVADRRNTEAFF,TRBV29-1,.
CASSAGTNTEAFF,TRBV7-9,many
CASSFAGRANYGYTF,TRBV12-3/TRBV12-4,.
CVSSLGTVTYEQYF,TRBV3-1,few
CPSSSLLGQGRLGTEAFF,TRBV5-1,few
CASSFSRGAINEQFF,TRBV11-2,few
CTSSRPLAGTYEQYF,TRBV12-3/TRBV12-4,few
CASSDGQGDHNEQFF,TRBV6-4,many
CASSSSGTASYNEQFF,TRBV28,few
CASSPSGGSNEQYF,TRBV7-3,few
CASSLAGGSSQYF,TRBV5-1,many
CASSESTGEPQHF,TRBV10-1,.
CASSYWQGQETQYF,TRBV6-6,.
CASSFAGGYTF,TRBV12-3/TRBV12-4,few
CASSLRGGTPYEQYF,TRBV7-6,many
CASSLGLTNTEAFF,TRBV7-8,.
CASKRGNSGNTIYF,TRBV5-1,.
CSASPGTGNRLSQPQHF,TRBV20-1,few
CASSRTVVYEQYF,TRBV6-6,few
CASSIDRASYEQYF,TRBV19,.
CASRPQTTGSSDTQYF,TRBV5-1,few
CATSVDRGSSEQYF,TRBV15,few
CSAIRASGYNEQFF,TRBV20-1,.
CASSVGLALGEQFF,TRBV2,few
CSVQGPSYEQYF,TRBV29-1,many
CASSEQTAGGLNEQFF,TRBV2,.
CAWSGQGDEQFF,TRBV30,.
CASSDLRQGARYTQYF,TRBV4-1,many
CASSLMGLAAAYEQYF,TRBV5-1,.
CASSLQYNEQFF,TRBV5-5,many
CSARDPTGEDTEAFF,TRBV20-1,.
CASSQGLAGAMSTDTQYF,TRBV7-6,few
CASSSRLAGGSNQETQYF,TRBV7-2,few
CSAPDQLSGRASEQFF,TRBV20-1,many
CASSEPGTANTEAFF,TRBV3-1,.
CASSYRTGEGYTF,TRBV3-1,few
CAISEFQGYNEQFF,TRBV10-3,.